The 15 T cell receptor beta chains presented below share a single source sample, sequenced in a study of blood T cell repertoires in COVID-19. Here immunoSEQ multiplex PCR was the method, and the copy in TCRdb shows in-frame clones only, minus some. The repertoire holds about 300,000 clones, with about 90% as singletons. Sequenced material: PBMCs or T cells enriched from blood (not recorded which). These receptors all stem from a woman in her thirties who had recovered from COVID-19.

The CDR3 DNA reads TGCGCCAGCAGCTCCGCCGCCCGGGGTGGCAACACTGAAGCTTTCTTT. It specifies CASSSAARGGNTEAFF. V usage is TRBV5-1 and J usage is TRBJ1-1, with D hard to call. The CDR3 totals 16 residues. Per the germline V gene, CDR1 is SGHRS and CDR2 is YFSETQ. Trimming shortened V by 3 bases and J by 2 bases, and 17 bases separated the two germline ends. Drawing the rest from reference TRBV5-1 and TRBJ1-1, the complete variable domain is KAGVTQTPRYLIKTRGQQVTLSCSPISGHRSVSWYQQTPGQGLQFLFEYFSETQRNKGNFPGRFSGRQFSNSRSEMNVSTLELGDSALYLCASSSAARGGNTEAFFGQGTRLTVV.

The CDR3 region is CASSLTTALNTEAFF. The CDR3 DNA is TGTGCCAGCTCACTAACAACAGCCCTGAACACTGAAGCTTTCTTT. The V call is TRBV18, the J call TRBJ1-1; no firm D call. Germline V gene sequence: CDR1 KGHSH, CDR2 LQKENI. V was cut by 4 bases and J by 0 bases, with 12 bases left in between. There are 15 residues in the CDR3.

The rearrangement joins TRBV10-2 to TRBJ2-7, with D tentatively TRBD1 (6 bases). The germline V and J ends were trimmed by 4 bases and 6 bases, with 16 bases remaining between them. The CDR3 sequence is 14 residues long. Germline CDR1 is WSHSY and CDR2 is SAAADI. CDR3 loop: CASSGSRQVPEQYF. DNA for the CDR3: TGCGCCAGCAGTGGGTCAAGACAGGTCCCCGAGCAGTACTTC.

The rearrangement joins TRBV7-9 to TRBJ1-2; D not resolved. The CDR3 spans 13 residues. Trimming took 1 base from V and 6 from J, leaving 9 bases between them. Germline-derived CDR1 and CDR2 are SEHNR and FQNEAQ (reference sequence). CDR3 coding DNA: TGTGCCAGCAGCTTAGGAAGCATGGATGGCTACACCTTC. Protein: CASSLGSMDGYTF.

As DNA, the CDR3 is TGTGCCAGCAGCTTAGCCATGAACACTGAAGCTTTCTTT. Translation: CASSLAMNTEAFF. V is TRBV13 and J is TRBJ1-1, with D hard to call. Germline V gene lookup returns CDR1 PRHDT and CDR2 FYEKMQ (reference sequence). V was pared by 1 base and J by 0 bases, with 3 bases between. The CDR3 has 13 amino acids.

This clone has a single count. The rearrangement joins TRBV5-8 to TRBJ1-2; tentatively, D is TRBD1 (6 bases). With 3 bases removed from V and 7 bases from J, the gap between germline ends came to 28 bases. Looked up from germline, CDR1 is SGHTS and CDR2 is YDEGEE. This CDR3 comprises 18 residues. The CDR3 DNA reads as TGTGCCAGCAGCTACGCACAGGGCTCTAGCTCTCTCTGGTCTGGCTACACCTTC. It specifies CASSYAQGSSSLWSGYTF. The full variable domain, rest sourced from reference TRBV5-8 and TRBJ1-2, is EAGVTQSPTHLIKTRGQQATLRCSPISGHTSVYWYQQALGLGLQFLLWYDEGEERNRGNFPPRFSGRQFPNYSSELNVNALELEDSALYLCASSYAQGSSSLWSGYTFGSGTRLTVV.

V is TRBV12-3 or TRBV12-4 and J is TRBJ1-3; D remains ambiguous. V was cut by 2 bases and J by 9 bases, with 11 bases left in between. The CDR3 is made up of 13 amino acids. The CDR3 protein is CASSLKEGSTIYF. The CDR3 region has the DNA TGTGCCAGCAGTTTAAAGGAAGGGAGCACCATATATTTT.

The chain recombines TRBV19 with TRBJ1-5; the D gene is possibly TRBD1 (6 bases). This CDR3 comprises 15 residues. V was trimmed by 9 bases and J by 6 bases, leaving 21 bases between them. The V gene's germline CDR1 is LNHDA and CDR2 SQIVND (reference sequence). In DNA form, the CDR3 reads TGTGCCAGCCTACAGCGTCAGGGGCCCCCTCAGCCCCAGCATTTT. Protein sequence: CASLQRQGPPQPQHF.

The chain couples TRBV19 to TRBJ1-2; no clear D. The V end lost 3 bases, the J end lost 1 base, and 6 bases lay between the germline ends. CDR1 is LNHDA, CDR2 SQIVND, per germline (reference sequence). The CDR3 consists of 13 residues. As DNA, the CDR3 is TGTGCCAGTAGTATTCAGGATAACTATGGCTACACCTTC. This translates into CASSIQDNYGYTF.

The genes are TRBV18 and TRBJ1-2; maybe TRBD1 (6 bases). This CDR3 region has 13 residues. The V gene's germline CDR1 is KGHSH and CDR2 LQKENI. V lost 3 bases, J lost 6 bases, and 11 bases lay in between. CDR3 residues: CASSPKQGNGYTF. The CDR3 nucleotides read TGTGCCAGCTCACCGAAACAGGGTAATGGCTACACCTTC. The variable domain in full, completed from reference TRBV18 and TRBJ1-2, reads NAGVMQNPRHLVRRRGQEARLRCSPMKGHSHVYWYRQLPEEGLKFMVYLQKENIIDESGMPKERFSAEFPKEGPSILRIQQVVRGDSAAYFCASSPKQGNGYTFGSGTRLTVV.

V and J are TRBV6-2 or TRBV6-3 and TRBJ1-1; D unresolved. Looked up from germline, CDR1 is MNHEY and CDR2 is SVGEGT. The CDR3 covers 15 residues. V lost 1 base and J lost 4, with 13 bases in between. The CDR3 DNA reads TGTGCCAGCAGTTACTACGGTTTGCGGATCACTGAAGCTTTCTTT. Residues: CASSYYGLRITEAFF.

The genes are TRBV27 and TRBJ2-7; 9 nucleotides agree with TRBD1. Losses at the gene ends were 5 bases for V and 3 bases for J; bases not matched to a gene: 8. CDR1 is MNHEY, CDR2 SMNVEV, per germline (reference sequence). This CDR3 spans 15 amino acids. DNA of the CDR3: TGTGCCAGCAGTCTAACCGGGACAGGGATCTACGAGCAGTACTTC. Translation: CASSLTGTGIYEQYF.

This sequence joins TRBV5-5 and TRBJ1-6, with D uncertain. V was clipped by 0 bases and J by 8 bases, with 6 bases between them. The CDR3 is 13 amino acids. Germline assignment: CDR1 SGHKS and CDR2 YYEKEE (reference sequence). The CDR3 DNA follows: TGTGCCAGCAGCTTGGTCACAGATTCACCCCTCCACTTT. Protein sequence: CASSLVTDSPLHF.

This rearrangement joins TRBV7-3 to TRBJ2-7; TRBD2 matches at 8 bases. The germline V gene has CDR1 SGHTA and CDR2 FQGTGA. CDR3 length: 16 amino acids. J gave up 7 bases and V 0 bases, and 11 bases lay outside the gene matches. The DNA for the CDR3 is TGTGCCAGCAGCTTAACAGGACTAGCTACAAACGGGGAGCAGTACTTC. This encodes CASSLTGLATNGEQYF.

The genes are TRBV5-4 and TRBJ2-2; TRBD1 aligns across 8 bases. The CDR3 has 14 amino acids. The junction had 4 bases not matched to a gene; V was cut back by 2 bases and J by 7 bases. Per the germline V gene, CDR1 is SGHNT and CDR2 is YYREEE (reference sequence). For the CDR3, the DNA is TGTGCCAGCAGCTTTCAGGGGGCAGACGGGGAGCTGTTTTTT. It encodes CASSFQGADGELFF.